Listed here are 21 T cell receptor beta chains from one sample, sequenced in a study of T cells in Graves' hyperthyroidism and ophthalmopathy. TCR beta CDR3 regions were amplified from RNA. When the TCR CDR3 underwent first-round RT-PCR, the HTBI primer set was used. TCRdb re-called the multiplex PCR reads with MiXCR, one entry per CDR3 protein. The table has about 540,000 distinct CDR3 sequences, 35% to 55% seen once; the top ten hold more than 7.5%. The sequenced sample consisted of peripheral blood or thyroid tissue (not recorded which). These receptors were collected from a woman between 18 and 30 years old with Graves' hyperthyroidism.

This sequence joins TRBV9 and TRBJ2-7, with TRBD2 identical over 7 bases. The V gene's germline CDR1 is SGDLS and CDR2 YYNGEE. With V trimmed by 3 bases and J by 7 bases, 13 bases remained unmatched. CDR3 length: 15 amino acids. CDR3 region: CASSGEGREWDEQYF. CDR3 in DNA: TGTGCCAGCAGCGGGGAGGGGCGGGAGTGGGATGAGCAGTACTTC. The full variable domain, with the rest looked up from reference TRBV9 and TRBJ2-7, is DSGVTQTPKHLITATGQRVTLRCSPRSGDLSVYWYQQSLDQGLQFLIQYYNGEERAKGNILERFSAQQFPDLHSELNLSSLELGDSALYFCASSGEGREWDEQYFGPGTRLTVT.

CDR3 protein: CASSSSPAGQETQYF. The CDR3 bases are TGTGCCAGTAGTAGCTCGCCGGCGGGACAAGAGACCCAGTACTTC. V gene TRBV19 combines with J gene TRBJ2-5; a possible D gene is TRBD2 (6 bases). Trimming left V 4 bases short and J 2 bases short, with 14 bases between. Looked up from germline, CDR1 is LNHDA and CDR2 is SQIVND (reference sequence). The CDR3 has 15 amino acids.

The chain has TRBV19 and TRBJ2-5; D possibly matches TRBD1 or TRBD2 (5 bases each). V lost 5 bases to trimming and J lost 5 bases, with 12 bases between them. The germline V gene encodes CDR1 LNHDA and CDR2 SQIVND (reference sequence). This CDR3 comprises 13 residues. The CDR3 sequence: CASSPGDVETQYF. The CDR3 DNA is TGTGCCAGTAGTCCCGGGGACGTGGAGACCCAGTACTTC.

This clonotype showed up many times. The rearrangement links TRBV2 to TRBJ2-2; 8 nucleotides agree with TRBD2. V shed 8 bases, J shed 5 bases, and the junction held 10 bases outside the gene matches. The CDR3 is 15 amino acids. In germline, CDR1 is SNHLY, CDR2 FYNNEI. The CDR3 here is CASYPGLVSTGELFF. DNA for the CDR3: TGTGCCAGCTATCCGGGACTAGTTTCTACCGGGGAGCTGTTTTTT.

This clonotype appeared many times. The chain couples TRBV29-1 to TRBJ1-2; 8 bases fit TRBD1. V shed 7 bases and J 7 bases; nucleotides not matched to a gene: 8. This CDR3 contains 12 residues. Germline V gene sequence: CDR1 SQVTM, CDR2 ANQGSEA. The CDR3 region has the DNA TGCAGCGGCGGTCCAGGGGGCATTGGCTACACCTTC. Translated, it gives CSGGPGGIGYTF. Supplemented by reference TRBV29-1 and TRBJ1-2, the full variable domain reads SAVISQKPSRDICQRGTSLTIQCQVDSQVTMMFWYRQQPGQSLTLIATANQGSEATYESGFVIDKFPISRPNLTFSTLTVSNMSPEDSSIYLCSGGPGGIGYTFGSGTRLTVV.

This clonotype was counted ten times or more. The gene calls are TRBV7-9 and TRBJ2-5; D possibly corresponds to TRBD1 (6 bases). This CDR3 region has 14 residues. In germline, CDR1 is SEHNR, CDR2 FQNEAQ (reference sequence). V was cut by 3 bases and J by 5 bases, with 13 bases left in between. The CDR3 loop is CASSLRQAWETQYF. Written as DNA, the CDR3 is TGTGCCAGCAGCTTGAGACAGGCGTGGGAGACCCAGTACTTC.

This clonotype was seen a handful of times. This chain joins TRBV24-1 and TRBJ1-3, with a tentative D call TRBD1 (5 bases). This CDR3 has 14 residues. With 6 bases removed from V and 8 bases from J, the gap between germline ends came to 16 bases. CDR1 is KGHDR and CDR2 is SFDVKD in the germline V gene. The CDR3 sequence is CATSPGSYGYTIYF. Here the CDR3 DNA reads TGTGCCACCAGTCCAGGGAGCTATGGCTACACCATATATTTT.

This clonotype came up many times. The gene calls are TRBV7-2 and TRBJ1-5; D perhaps matches TRBD1 (6 bases). The ends were cut back, 6 bases at V and 6 bases at J, with 12 bases in the middle. CDR3 length: 13 amino acids. Per the germline V gene, CDR1 is SGHTA and CDR2 is FQGNSA. This chain's CDR3 is CASSLDRSQPQHF. The CDR3 DNA reads TGTGCCAGCAGTTTGGACAGAAGTCAGCCCCAGCATTTT.

The CDR3: CSAGTLYNEAFF. The CDR3, as DNA: TGCAGTGCTGGGACACTCTACAATGAAGCTTTCTTT. The chain employs TRBV20-1 and TRBJ1-1, with D possibly TRBD1 on 6 matching bases. Trimming removed 5 bases from V and 7 bases from J, with 14 bases in between. The CDR3 spans 12 residues. The germline gives CDR1 DFQATT, CDR2 SNEGSKA (reference sequence).

The sample holds many counts of this clonotype. The rearrangement uses TRBV27 and TRBJ2-7; no reliable D call. CDR3 size: 13 residues. Trimming cost V 2 bases and J 5 bases, with 10 bases left between them. Germline CDR1 MNHEY, CDR2 SMNVEV (reference sequence). In DNA, the CDR3 is TGTGCCAGCAGTTTACGGCCGTTCGACGAGCAGTACTTC. Amino acids: CASSLRPFDEQYF.

Turning to this clonotype: Being one base from a much bigger clone, this may be a read error. This sequence joins TRBV11-2 and TRBJ1-4, with a tentative D call TRBD1 (6 bases). The CDR3 sequence is 13 residues long. V was shortened by 5 bases and J by 7 bases, with 11 bases between the two germline ends. Germline V gives CDR1 SGHAT, CDR2 FQNNGV. In nucleotides, the CDR3 is TGTGCCAGCAGCCAGAGGGGGAGTGAAAAACTGTTTTTT. Protein product: CASSQRGSEKLFF.

This clonotype turned up a few times. This rearrangement joins TRBV10-2 to TRBJ2-1; TRBD2 matches 10 bases. V gave up 3 bases and J gave up 4 bases; unmatched junction bases: 12. The germline V gene has CDR1 WSHSY and CDR2 SAAADI. The CDR3 consists of 18 residues. In DNA form, the CDR3 reads TGCGCCAGCAGTGATTGGGAGTTGGCTAGCGGGAGTTACAATGAGCAGTTCTTC. Translated, it gives CASSDWELASGSYNEQFF.

In this sample, this clonotype turned up many times. The chain joins TRBV7-8 to TRBJ2-2; 8 bases match TRBD2. V lost 2 bases and J lost 3; bases outside the gene matches: 2. The CDR3 extends over 15 amino acids. The germline V gene has CDR1 SGHVS and CDR2 FQNEAQ. This CDR3 is CASSLSGSDTGELFF. As DNA, the CDR3 is TGTGCCAGCAGCTTAAGCGGGAGTGACACCGGGGAGCTGTTTTTT.

The V and J genes are TRBV7-2 and TRBJ1-5, with D unclear. CDR3 length: 17 residues. Germline V gives CDR1 SGHTA, CDR2 FQGNSA. V lost 5 bases, J lost 5 bases, and 22 bases lay in between. DNA for the CDR3: TGTGCCAGCAGCAGCGCGGGAGGGCGGACGGATGATCAGCCCCAGCATTTT. Translation: CASSSAGGRTDDQPQHF.

The V call is TRBV9, the J call TRBJ2-5; the match to TRBD2 covers 14 bases. TRBJ2-1 explains the end of the DNA better; the J call may be wrong. The germline gives CDR1 SGDLS, CDR2 YYNGEE. This CDR3 has 15 residues. CDR3: CASSGGLAGVYEQFF. For the CDR3, the DNA is TGTGCCAGCAGCGGGGGACTAGCGGGAGTGTATGAGCAGTTCTTC.

This clonotype was picked up a small number of times. The junction departs from the called germline gene at one end, perhaps through a read error. CDR3 loop: CSARGGTANNEQFF. The CDR3 nucleotides read TGCAGTGCTAGAGGGGGGACGGCCAACAATGAGCAGTTTTTT. The chain joins TRBV20-1 to TRBJ2-2; D may match TRBD1 or TRBD2 (5 bases each). The CDR3 is 14 residues long. Germline assignment: CDR1 DFQATT and CDR2 SNEGSKA (reference sequence).

Concerning this clonotype itself: Mismatch with germline at one junction end may stem from a read error. The chain carries TRBV18 and TRBJ1-6; 7 positions agree with TRBD1. Germline V gives CDR1 KGHSH, CDR2 LQKENI. The CDR3 is 14 amino acids. CDR3 loop: CTSSPRQGSSPLHF. CDR3 in DNA: TGTACCAGCTCACCACGACAGGGCAGCTCACCCCTCCACTTT.

J is TRBJ1-2 and V is TRBV29-1; tentative D call: TRBD1 (6 bases). CDR1 is SQVTM and CDR2 is ANQGSEA in the germline V gene. V lost 7 bases and J lost 3, with 27 bases in between. The CDR3 loop spans 17 amino acids. The CDR3 sequence is CSASSPPGTPDYYGYTF. Written as DNA, the CDR3 is TGCAGCGCCAGCTCACCACCAGGGACACCCGATTACTATGGCTACACCTTC.

This clonotype has a count of ten or more. The V call is TRBV29-1, the J call TRBJ2-7, with D perhaps matching TRBD1 (5 bases). This CDR3 contains 13 residues. Germline CDR1 is SQVTM and CDR2 is ANQGSEA. Trimming shortened V by 3 bases and J by 5 bases, and 14 bases separated the two germline ends. CDR3 in amino acids: CSVDGQGAHEQYF. The CDR3 DNA reads as TGCAGCGTTGACGGGCAGGGTGCGCACGAGCAGTACTTC.

On this clonotype itself: A junction end diverges from the germline sequence, so it may reflect a read error. The J gene is TRBJ2-2, the V gene TRBV15, with D tentatively TRBD1 (6 bases). CDR1 LNHNV and CDR2 YYDKDF come from the germline V gene (reference sequence). The CDR3 sequence is 13 residues long. CDR3 bases: TGTGCCACCAGCATCAGGGACACCGAGGAGCTGGTTTTT. Protein: CATSIRDTEELVF.

Of note for this clonotype: This may be a read error, as it is one base from a much larger clone. The chain links TRBV5-5 to TRBJ1-1; possible D gene TRBD1, 6 bases. CDR3 length equals 14 residues. Germline V gene data show CDR1 as SGHKS and CDR2 as YYEKEE (reference sequence). The CDR3 loop is CAGSSRGDGTEAFF. The CDR3 DNA is TGTGCCGGCAGCTCTAGGGGGGATGGAACTGAAGCTTTCTTT.